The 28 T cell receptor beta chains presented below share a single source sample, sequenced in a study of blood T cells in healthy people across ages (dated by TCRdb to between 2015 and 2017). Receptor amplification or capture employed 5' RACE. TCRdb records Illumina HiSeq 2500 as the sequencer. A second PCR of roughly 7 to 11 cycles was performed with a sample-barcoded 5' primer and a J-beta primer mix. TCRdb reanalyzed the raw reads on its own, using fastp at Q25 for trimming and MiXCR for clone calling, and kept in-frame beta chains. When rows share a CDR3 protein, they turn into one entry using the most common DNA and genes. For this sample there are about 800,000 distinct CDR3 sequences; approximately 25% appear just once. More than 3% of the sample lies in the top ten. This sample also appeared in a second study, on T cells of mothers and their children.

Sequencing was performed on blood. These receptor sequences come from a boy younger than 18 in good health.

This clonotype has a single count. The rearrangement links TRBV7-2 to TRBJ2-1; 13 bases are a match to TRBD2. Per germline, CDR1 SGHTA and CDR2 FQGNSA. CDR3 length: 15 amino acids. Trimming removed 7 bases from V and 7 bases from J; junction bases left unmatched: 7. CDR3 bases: TGTGCCAGCACTATACTAGCGGGAGGGAAGAATGAGCAGTTCTTC. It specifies CASTILAGGKNEQFF.

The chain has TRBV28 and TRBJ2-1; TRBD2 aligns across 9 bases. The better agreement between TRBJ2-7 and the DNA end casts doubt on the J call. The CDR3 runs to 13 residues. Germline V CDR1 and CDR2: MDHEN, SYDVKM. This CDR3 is CASSIAGVTEQYF. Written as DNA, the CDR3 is TGTGCCAGCAGCATAGCGGGAGTCACCGAGCAGTACTTC.

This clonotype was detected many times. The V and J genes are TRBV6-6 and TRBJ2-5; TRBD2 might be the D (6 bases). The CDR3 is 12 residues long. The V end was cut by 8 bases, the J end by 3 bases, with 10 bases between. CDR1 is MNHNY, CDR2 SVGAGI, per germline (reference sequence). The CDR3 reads CASGVAEETQYF. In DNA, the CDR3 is TGTGCCAGCGGGGTAGCGGAAGAGACCCAGTACTTC.

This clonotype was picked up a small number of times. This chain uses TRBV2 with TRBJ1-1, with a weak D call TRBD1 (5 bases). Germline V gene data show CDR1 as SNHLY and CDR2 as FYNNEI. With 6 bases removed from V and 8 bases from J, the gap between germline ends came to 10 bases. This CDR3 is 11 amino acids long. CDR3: CASRPDREAFF. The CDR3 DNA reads TGTGCCAGCAGACCAGACAGAGAAGCTTTCTTT.

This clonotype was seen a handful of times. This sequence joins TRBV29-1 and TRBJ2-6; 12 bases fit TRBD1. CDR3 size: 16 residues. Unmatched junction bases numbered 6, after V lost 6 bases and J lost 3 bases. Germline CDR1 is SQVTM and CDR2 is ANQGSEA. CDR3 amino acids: CSVEGQGAFGANVLTF. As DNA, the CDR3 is TGCAGCGTGGAGGGACAGGGGGCGTTTGGGGCCAACGTCCTGACTTTC.

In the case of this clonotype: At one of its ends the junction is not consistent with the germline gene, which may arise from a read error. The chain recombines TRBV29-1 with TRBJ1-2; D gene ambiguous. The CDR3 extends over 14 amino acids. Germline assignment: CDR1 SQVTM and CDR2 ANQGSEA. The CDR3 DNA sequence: TGCAGCGTTGAAAATAGGTGGCCGAGTTATGGCCACACCTTC. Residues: CSVENRWPSYGHTF.

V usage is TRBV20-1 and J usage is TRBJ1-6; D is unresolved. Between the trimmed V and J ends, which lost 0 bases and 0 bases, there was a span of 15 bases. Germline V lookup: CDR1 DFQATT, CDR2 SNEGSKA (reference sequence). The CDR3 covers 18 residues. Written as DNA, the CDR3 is TGCAGTGCTAGAGATCTGAACCGTATATCCTCCTATAATTCACCCCTCCACTTT. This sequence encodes CSARDLNRISSYNSPLHF.

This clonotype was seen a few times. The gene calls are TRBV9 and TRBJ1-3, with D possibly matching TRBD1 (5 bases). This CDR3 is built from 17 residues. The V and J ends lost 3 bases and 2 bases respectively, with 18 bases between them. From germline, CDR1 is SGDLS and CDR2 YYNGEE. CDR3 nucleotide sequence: TGTGCCAGCAGCGCCCAGCCTGGAGGGGAGGCTGGAAACACCATATATTTT. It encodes CASSAQPGGEAGNTIYF.

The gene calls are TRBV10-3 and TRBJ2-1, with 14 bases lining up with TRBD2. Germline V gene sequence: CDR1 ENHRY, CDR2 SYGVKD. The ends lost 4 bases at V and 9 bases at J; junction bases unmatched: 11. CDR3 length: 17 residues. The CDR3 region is CAISAGTSGGRTPEQFF. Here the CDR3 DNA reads TGTGCCATCAGTGCTGGGACTAGCGGGGGTCGTACCCCTGAGCAGTTCTTC.

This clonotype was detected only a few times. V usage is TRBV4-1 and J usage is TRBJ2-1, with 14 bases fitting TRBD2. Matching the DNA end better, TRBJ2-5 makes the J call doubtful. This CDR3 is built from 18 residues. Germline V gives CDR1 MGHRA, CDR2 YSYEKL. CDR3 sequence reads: CASSLGTSGSLMGETQYF. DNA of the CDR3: TGCGCCAGCAGCCTGGGGACTAGCGGGAGCCTTATGGGGGAGACCCAGTACTTC.

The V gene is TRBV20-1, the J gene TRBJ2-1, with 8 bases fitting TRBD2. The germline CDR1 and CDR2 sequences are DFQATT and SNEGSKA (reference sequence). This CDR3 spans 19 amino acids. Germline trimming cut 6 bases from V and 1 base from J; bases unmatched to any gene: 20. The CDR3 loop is CSALSLTSGLGGSYNEQFF. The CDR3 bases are TGCAGTGCCCTGTCCCTCACTAGCGGACTTGGGGGGTCCTACAATGAGCAGTTCTTC.

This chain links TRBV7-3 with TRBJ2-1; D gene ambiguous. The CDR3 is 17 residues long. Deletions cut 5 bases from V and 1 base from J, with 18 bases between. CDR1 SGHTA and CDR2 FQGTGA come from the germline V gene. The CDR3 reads CASSEEKGALSYNEQFF. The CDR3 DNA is TGTGCCAGCAGCGAGGAAAAAGGAGCGCTTTCCTACAATGAGCAGTTCTTC.

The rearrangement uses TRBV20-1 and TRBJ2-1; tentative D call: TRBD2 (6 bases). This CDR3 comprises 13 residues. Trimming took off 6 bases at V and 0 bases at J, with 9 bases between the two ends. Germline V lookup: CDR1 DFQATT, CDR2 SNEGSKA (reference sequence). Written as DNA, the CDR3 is TGCAGTGCCTACGGGAGCTCCTACAATGAGCAGTTCTTC. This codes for CSAYGSSYNEQFF.

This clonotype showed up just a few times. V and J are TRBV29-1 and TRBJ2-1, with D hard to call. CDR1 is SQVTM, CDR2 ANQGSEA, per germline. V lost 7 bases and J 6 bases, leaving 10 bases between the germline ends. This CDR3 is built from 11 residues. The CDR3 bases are TGCAGCGCCGGACGTTTCAATGAGCAGTTCTTC. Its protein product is CSAGRFNEQFF.

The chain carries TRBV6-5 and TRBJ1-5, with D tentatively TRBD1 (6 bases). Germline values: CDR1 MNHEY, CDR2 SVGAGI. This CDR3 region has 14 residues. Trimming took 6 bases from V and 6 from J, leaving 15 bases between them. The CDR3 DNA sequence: TGTGCCAGCAGCCCGGGGGGGGCGCGTCAGCCCCAGCATTTT. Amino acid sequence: CASSPGGARQPQHF.

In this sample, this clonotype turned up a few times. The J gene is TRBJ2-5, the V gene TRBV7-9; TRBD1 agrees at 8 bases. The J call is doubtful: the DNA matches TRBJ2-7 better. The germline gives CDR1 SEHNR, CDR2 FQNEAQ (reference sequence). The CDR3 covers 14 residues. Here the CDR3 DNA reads TGTGCCAGCAGCTTGCCAGGGGGCTTGTCCGAGCAGTACTTC. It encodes CASSLPGGLSEQYF.

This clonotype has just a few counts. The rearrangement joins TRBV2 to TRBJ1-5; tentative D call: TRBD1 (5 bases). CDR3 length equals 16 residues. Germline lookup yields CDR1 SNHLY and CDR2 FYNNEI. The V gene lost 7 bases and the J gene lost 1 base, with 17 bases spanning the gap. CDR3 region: CASKLGGRSSNQPQHF. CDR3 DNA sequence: TGTGCCAGCAAGTTGGGGGGACGAAGCAGCAATCAGCCCCAGCATTTT.

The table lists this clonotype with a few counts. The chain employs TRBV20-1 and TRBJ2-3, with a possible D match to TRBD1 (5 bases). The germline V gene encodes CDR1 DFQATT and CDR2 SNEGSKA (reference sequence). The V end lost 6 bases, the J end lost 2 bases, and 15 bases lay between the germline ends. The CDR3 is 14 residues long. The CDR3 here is CSAIRQITTDTQYF. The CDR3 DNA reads TGCAGTGCCATCAGACAGATTACCACAGATACGCAGTATTTT.

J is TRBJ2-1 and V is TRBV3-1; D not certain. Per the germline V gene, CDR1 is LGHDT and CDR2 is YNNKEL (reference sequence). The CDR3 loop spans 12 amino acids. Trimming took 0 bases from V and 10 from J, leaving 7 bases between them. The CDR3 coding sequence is TGTGCCAGCAGCCAAGATACCCCGGAGCAGTTCTTC. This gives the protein CASSQDTPEQFF.

The CDR3 here is CASSPAGVETQYF. The CDR3 bases are TGTGCCAGCAGCCCAGCGGGGGTCGAGACCCAGTACTTC. The V call is TRBV7-2, the J call TRBJ2-5; 8 bases are a match to TRBD2. Losses at the gene ends were 5 bases for V and 5 bases for J; bases not matched to a gene: 4. The CDR3 is made up of 13 amino acids. The germline gives CDR1 SGHTA, CDR2 FQGNSA.

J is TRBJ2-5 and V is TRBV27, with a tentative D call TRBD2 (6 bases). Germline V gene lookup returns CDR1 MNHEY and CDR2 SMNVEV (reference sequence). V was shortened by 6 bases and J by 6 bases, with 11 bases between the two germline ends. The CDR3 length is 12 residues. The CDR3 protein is CASSGLTQTQYF. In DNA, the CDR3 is TGTGCCAGCAGCGGACTAACGCAGACCCAGTACTTC.

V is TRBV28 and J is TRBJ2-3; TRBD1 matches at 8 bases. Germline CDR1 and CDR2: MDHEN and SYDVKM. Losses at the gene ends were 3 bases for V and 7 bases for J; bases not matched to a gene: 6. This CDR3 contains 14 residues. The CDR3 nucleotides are TGTGCCAGCAGTTTGGCCAGGGGGCTTTATACGCAGTATTTT. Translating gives CASSLARGLYTQYF.

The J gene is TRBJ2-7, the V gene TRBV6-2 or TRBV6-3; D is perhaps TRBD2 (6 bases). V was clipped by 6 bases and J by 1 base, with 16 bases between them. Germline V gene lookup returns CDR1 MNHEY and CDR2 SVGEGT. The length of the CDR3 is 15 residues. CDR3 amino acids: CASSAGTSFSYEQYF. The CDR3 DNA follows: TGTGCCAGCAGCGCCGGGACTTCCTTTTCCTACGAGCAGTACTTC.

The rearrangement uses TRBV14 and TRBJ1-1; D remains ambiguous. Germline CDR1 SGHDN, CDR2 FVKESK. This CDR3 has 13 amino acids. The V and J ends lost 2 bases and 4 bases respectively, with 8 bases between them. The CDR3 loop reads CASSQLQATEAFF. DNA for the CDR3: TGTGCCAGCAGCCAATTGCAGGCCACTGAAGCTTTCTTT.

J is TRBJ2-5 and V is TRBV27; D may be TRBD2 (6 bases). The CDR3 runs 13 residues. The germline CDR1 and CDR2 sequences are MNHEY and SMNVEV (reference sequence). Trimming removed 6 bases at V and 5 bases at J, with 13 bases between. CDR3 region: CASRKTSSETQYF. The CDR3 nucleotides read TGTGCCAGCAGGAAGACTAGTTCGGAGACCCAGTACTTC.

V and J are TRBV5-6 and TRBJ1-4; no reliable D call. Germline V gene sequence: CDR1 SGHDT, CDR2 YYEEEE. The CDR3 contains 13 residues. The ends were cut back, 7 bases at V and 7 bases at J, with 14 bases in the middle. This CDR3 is CASSRAGVEKLFF. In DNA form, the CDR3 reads TGTGCCAGCTCGAGAGCAGGAGTTGAAAAACTGTTTTTT.

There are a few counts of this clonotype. The CDR3 bases are TGTGCCAGCAGTTACTCGATCCCAAATCAGCCCCAGCATTTT. This gives the protein CASSYSIPNQPQHF. The chain is built from TRBV6-2 or TRBV6-3 and TRBJ1-5; D uncertain. The germline V gene encodes CDR1 MNHEY and CDR2 SVGEGT. V was pared by 0 bases and J by 4 bases, with 7 bases between. This CDR3 contains 14 residues.

The CDR3 region has the DNA TGTGCCAGCAGTTACTATCTGCGGGGATTCATGGACGAGCAGTACTTC. This encodes CASSYYLRGFMDEQYF. The V gene is TRBV6-5, the J gene TRBJ2-7, with D maybe TRBD2 (6 bases). The V end lost 1 base, the J end lost 5 bases, and 18 bases lay between the germline ends. The CDR3 has 16 amino acids. Germline V gene sequence: CDR1 MNHEY, CDR2 SVGAGI.